The 26 T cell receptor beta chains reported below all come from one sample, sequenced in a study of blood T cell repertoires in COVID-19. The repertoire was sequenced with immunoSEQ multiplex PCR; TCRdb's copy has only in-frame clones and lacks some. The sample has more than 95,000 clones, approximately 90% seen once. Sequenced sample: peripheral blood. The receptors were gathered from a human donor in a cohort sampled during active COVID-19.

The rearrangement uses TRBV6-6 and TRBJ2-7; TRBD1 agrees at 10 bases. The CDR3 runs 14 residues. J was trimmed by 6 bases and V by 3 bases; bases with no gene match: 5. Germline V gene lookup returns CDR1 MNHNY and CDR2 SVGAGI (reference sequence). The CDR3: CASSYRDRGLEQYF. The CDR3 coding sequence is TGTGCCAGCAGTTATCGGGACAGGGGCCTCGAGCAGTACTTC.

This clone occurred a few times. The chain employs TRBV4-1 and TRBJ1-5; D may be TRBD1 (6 bases). This CDR3 has 15 amino acids. Germline loops: CDR1 MGHRA, CDR2 YSYEKL. The V end lost 0 bases, the J end lost 8 bases, and 14 bases lay between the germline ends. CDR3 in amino acids: CASSQDGTRGKPQHF. CDR3 nucleotide sequence: TGCGCCAGCAGCCAAGATGGGACACGCGGAAAGCCCCAGCATTTT.

V is TRBV19 and J is TRBJ1-1; no definite D call. This CDR3 region has 14 residues. Germline V lookup: CDR1 LNHDA, CDR2 SQIVND (reference sequence). The ends were cut back, 8 bases at V and 1 base at J, with 14 bases in the middle. Here the CDR3 reads CASSPRGTNTEAFF. Written as DNA, the CDR3 is TGTGCCAGTTCTCCGCGGGGAACGAACACTGAAGCTTTCTTT.

J is TRBJ2-3 and V is TRBV9; no clear D. CDR1 SGDLS and CDR2 YYNGEE come from the germline V gene. The V end lost 4 bases, the J end lost 0 bases, and 12 bases lay between the germline ends. This CDR3 region has 15 residues. The CDR3 nucleotides are TGTGCCAGCAGCCCTAGAGAGAGTAGCACAGATACGCAGTATTTT. Residues: CASSPRESSTDTQYF.

J is TRBJ2-7 and V is TRBV12-5; weak D call: TRBD1 (5 bases). Looked up from germline, CDR1 is LGHNT and CDR2 is FRNRAP. The germline V and J ends were trimmed by 1 base and 7 bases, with 14 bases remaining between them. CDR3 length: 14 amino acids. The CDR3 protein is CASGLDGPRGEQYF. Here the CDR3 DNA reads TGTGCTAGTGGTTTGGATGGGCCTAGGGGTGAGCAGTACTTC.

Remarks on this clone: Mismatch with germline at one junction end may stem from a read error. The V and J genes are TRBV7-7 and TRBJ2-5; D may be TRBD1 (5 bases). The CDR3 length is 13 residues. In germline, CDR1 is SSHAT, CDR2 FNYEAQ (reference sequence). The CDR3 nucleotides read TGTGCTAGCAGTCTAACCAGGGAAGAGACCCAGTACTTC. Translating gives CASSLTREETQYF.

This clone was detected once. This sequence joins TRBV3-1 (or the pseudogene TRBV3-2) and TRBJ2-3; 11 nucleotides line up with TRBD2. The germline gives CDR1 LGHDT, CDR2 YNNKEL (reference sequence). The V segment lost 4 bases and the J segment 2 bases; nucleotides outside the gene matches: 8. This CDR3 comprises 17 residues. The CDR3 nucleotides are TGTGCCAGCAGCCCTATGCTAGCGGGGGGATCCACAGATACGCAGTATTTT. This encodes CASSPMLAGGSTDTQYF.

This clone was counted a single time. The V gene is TRBV25-1, the J gene TRBJ2-7; TRBD2 matches 12 bases. The J segment lost 6 bases and the V segment lost 4 bases, leaving 13 bases of the junction unmatched. The CDR3 is 17 amino acids. Germline assignment: CDR1 MGHDK and CDR2 SYGVNS. In DNA, the CDR3 is TGTGCCAGCAGTGTTCGGTCTAGCGGGGGGGCCTTCGGCGAGCAGTACTTC. It yields the protein CASSVRSSGGAFGEQYF.

V is TRBV2 and J is TRBJ2-3; D possibly corresponds to TRBD1 (6 bases). Germline V gene lookup returns CDR1 SNHLY and CDR2 FYNNEI. CDR3 length: 15 residues. The V end was cut by 6 bases, the J end by 0 bases, with 13 bases between. The CDR3 here is CASSNRVSSTDTQYF. The CDR3 DNA is TGTGCCAGCAGCAACAGGGTTAGTAGCACAGATACGCAGTATTTT.

The chain has TRBV5-6 and TRBJ1-2; TRBD1 might be the D (5 bases). Trimming cost V 1 base and J 4 bases, with 14 bases left between them. The germline V gene has CDR1 SGHDT and CDR2 YYEEEE. CDR3 length equals 15 residues. This CDR3 is CASSLRGGAGYGYTF. In DNA, the CDR3 is TGTGCCAGCAGCTTGAGGGGAGGGGCAGGCTATGGCTACACCTTC.

This clone occurred once. This chain uses TRBV10-2 with TRBJ2-1, with no clear D. V lost 2 bases and J 6 bases, leaving 8 bases between the germline ends. CDR1 is WSHSY, CDR2 SAAADI, per germline. This CDR3 has 13 amino acids. CDR3 in amino acids: CASSENSINEQFF. The DNA for the CDR3 is TGCGCCAGCAGTGAGAATTCCATCAATGAGCAGTTCTTC.

This chain joins TRBV7-2 and TRBJ2-7; 7 nucleotides match TRBD2. The germline V gene has CDR1 SGHTA and CDR2 FQGNSA. The V gene end was trimmed by 0 bases and the J gene end by 5 bases; junction bases not matched to a gene: 4. This CDR3 has 14 residues. The CDR3 region is CASSLAGGLDEQYF. The CDR3 DNA reads as TGTGCCAGCAGCTTAGCGGGAGGGCTAGACGAGCAGTACTTC.

The chain links TRBV4-1 to TRBJ2-1; 7 positions agree with TRBD1. This CDR3 spans 13 amino acids. V lost 4 bases, J lost 5 bases, and 2 bases stayed unmatched. Germline loops: CDR1 MGHRA, CDR2 YSYEKL. CDR3 DNA: TGCGCCAGCAGCCCGACAGGGAACAATGAGCAGTTCTTC. Translating it yields CASSPTGNNEQFF.

This chain joins TRBV12-3 or TRBV12-4 and TRBJ2-3; 7 nucleotides match TRBD1. The CDR3 totals 13 residues. Unmatched junction bases numbered 8, after V lost 6 bases and J lost 8 bases. The DNA for the CDR3 is TGTGCCAGCAGCCTAAAGGGGGCTGGTACGCAGTATTTT. Its protein product is CASSLKGAGTQYF.

V usage is TRBV20-1 and J usage is TRBJ2-3; no definite D call. Trimming took off 5 bases at V and 4 bases at J, with 7 bases between the two ends. Germline CDR1 reads DFQATT; CDR2 reads SNEGSKA (reference sequence). CDR3 size: 11 residues. The CDR3 sequence: CSAPEPDTQYF. CDR3 coding DNA: TGCAGTGCTCCAGAACCAGATACGCAGTATTTT.

V gene TRBV7-2 combines with J gene TRBJ1-1; D not certain. This CDR3 is 13 amino acids long. Trimming left V 5 bases short and J 4 bases short, with 11 bases between. CDR1 is SGHTA, CDR2 FQGNSA, per germline. The CDR3 sequence: CASSPWEGTEAFF. In nucleotides, the CDR3 is TGTGCCAGCAGCCCCTGGGAGGGCACTGAAGCTTTCTTT.

The chain recombines TRBV3-1 (or the pseudogene TRBV3-2) with TRBJ2-5; tentative D call: TRBD1 (8 bases). CDR1 is LGHDT, CDR2 YNNKEL, per germline (reference sequence). V lost 1 base, J lost 5 bases, and 17 bases lay in between. The CDR3 sequence is 16 residues long. CDR3 loop: CASSQATSGTGETQYF. CDR3 nucleotides: TGTGCCAGCAGCCAAGCGACGAGCGGGACAGGCGAGACCCAGTACTTC.

This rearrangement joins TRBV30 to TRBJ1-1, with D unresolved. CDR1 GTSNPN and CDR2 SVGIG come from the germline V gene (reference sequence). V was pared by 2 bases and J by 8 bases, with 12 bases between. This CDR3 spans 12 amino acids. DNA of the CDR3: TGTGCCTGGAGTTTGGGAGATTTCGAAGCTTTCTTT. Its protein is CAWSLGDFEAFF.

This clone was picked up a small number of times. The chain is built from TRBV10-1 and TRBJ2-3; 7 positions agree with TRBD1. Germline values: CDR1 WNHNN, CDR2 SYGVQD (reference sequence). V trimming: 1 base; J trimming: 3 bases; junction bases outside the gene matches: 4. The CDR3 has 15 amino acids. The CDR3 DNA reads TGCGCCAGCAGTGAGTGGCAGGGGGAGACAGATACGCAGTATTTT. The encoded protein is CASSEWQGETDTQYF.

V gene TRBV7-9 combines with J gene TRBJ1-4; 9 bases map to TRBD1. V shed 5 bases and J 6 bases; nucleotides not matched to a gene: 4. The CDR3 contains 14 residues. In germline, CDR1 is SEHNR, CDR2 FQNEAQ (reference sequence). CDR3 DNA sequence: TGTGCCAGCAGCGCACAGGGGGCAGATGAAAAACTGTTTTTT. Translated, it gives CASSAQGADEKLFF.

The chain is built from TRBV7-9 and TRBJ1-2, with TRBD1 identical over 7 bases. The CDR3 is made up of 15 amino acids. The V and J ends lost 2 bases and 4 bases, in that order; junction bases with no gene match: 7. Germline V CDR1 and CDR2: SEHNR, FQNEAQ (reference sequence). The CDR3 here is CASSLTDGTAYGYTF. CDR3 in DNA: TGTGCCAGCAGCTTAACTGACGGGACAGCCTATGGCTACACCTTC.

V and J are TRBV28 and TRBJ2-3; 7 nucleotides align to TRBD1. J lost 2 bases, V lost 8 bases, and 7 bases had no gene match. The CDR3 consists of 14 residues. In germline, CDR1 is MDHEN, CDR2 SYDVKM. This CDR3 is CASSGGVPTDTQYF. The CDR3 bases are TGTGCCAGCTCAGGGGGAGTACCCACAGATACGCAGTATTTT.

The chain carries TRBV19 and TRBJ2-2; D might be TRBD2 (5 bases). The V end lost 5 bases, the J end lost 8 bases, and 21 bases lay between the germline ends. Germline-derived CDR1 and CDR2 are LNHDA and SQIVND (reference sequence). The CDR3 spans 16 residues. CDR3 region: CASSPPEISVMGELFF. The CDR3 bases are TGTGCCAGTAGTCCTCCGGAAATTAGCGTGATGGGGGAGCTGTTTTTT. Drawing the rest from reference TRBV19 and TRBJ2-2, the complete variable domain is DGGITQSPKYLFRKEGQNVTLSCEQNLNHDAMYWYRQDPGQGLRLIYYSQIVNDFQKGDIAEGYSVSREKKESFPLTVTSAQKNPTAFYLCASSPPEISVMGELFFGEGSRLTVL.

The chain employs TRBV5-1 and TRBJ1-6; the match to TRBD1 covers 7 bases. The V gene end was trimmed by 0 bases and the J gene end by 7 bases; junction bases not matched to a gene: 4. Germline V gives CDR1 SGHRS, CDR2 YFSETQ. This CDR3 has 15 residues. The CDR3 loop reads CASSLVAGGNSPLHF. The DNA for the CDR3 is TGCGCCAGCAGCTTGGTGGCAGGGGGGAATTCACCCCTCCACTTT.

The V and J genes are TRBV10-3 and TRBJ2-2, with TRBD2 matching 8 bases. This CDR3 comprises 16 residues. Germline V gives CDR1 ENHRY, CDR2 SYGVKD. Trimming cost V 6 bases and J 0 bases; bases outside gene matches: 6. CDR3 in amino acids: CAISPGLATNTGELFF. The CDR3 nucleotides read TGTGCCATCAGCCCCGGACTAGCAACGAACACCGGGGAGCTGTTTTTT.

V is TRBV6-1 and J is TRBJ2-1, with D perhaps matching TRBD1 (5 bases). Germline lookup yields CDR1 MNHNS and CDR2 SASEGT. V shed 4 bases and J shed 2 bases, with 15 bases lying between them. CDR3 length: 16 amino acids. The DNA of the CDR3 is TGTGCCAGCAGTGGGTGGGCAGGGTCCACCTACAATGAGCAGTTCTTC. It specifies CASSGWAGSTYNEQFF.